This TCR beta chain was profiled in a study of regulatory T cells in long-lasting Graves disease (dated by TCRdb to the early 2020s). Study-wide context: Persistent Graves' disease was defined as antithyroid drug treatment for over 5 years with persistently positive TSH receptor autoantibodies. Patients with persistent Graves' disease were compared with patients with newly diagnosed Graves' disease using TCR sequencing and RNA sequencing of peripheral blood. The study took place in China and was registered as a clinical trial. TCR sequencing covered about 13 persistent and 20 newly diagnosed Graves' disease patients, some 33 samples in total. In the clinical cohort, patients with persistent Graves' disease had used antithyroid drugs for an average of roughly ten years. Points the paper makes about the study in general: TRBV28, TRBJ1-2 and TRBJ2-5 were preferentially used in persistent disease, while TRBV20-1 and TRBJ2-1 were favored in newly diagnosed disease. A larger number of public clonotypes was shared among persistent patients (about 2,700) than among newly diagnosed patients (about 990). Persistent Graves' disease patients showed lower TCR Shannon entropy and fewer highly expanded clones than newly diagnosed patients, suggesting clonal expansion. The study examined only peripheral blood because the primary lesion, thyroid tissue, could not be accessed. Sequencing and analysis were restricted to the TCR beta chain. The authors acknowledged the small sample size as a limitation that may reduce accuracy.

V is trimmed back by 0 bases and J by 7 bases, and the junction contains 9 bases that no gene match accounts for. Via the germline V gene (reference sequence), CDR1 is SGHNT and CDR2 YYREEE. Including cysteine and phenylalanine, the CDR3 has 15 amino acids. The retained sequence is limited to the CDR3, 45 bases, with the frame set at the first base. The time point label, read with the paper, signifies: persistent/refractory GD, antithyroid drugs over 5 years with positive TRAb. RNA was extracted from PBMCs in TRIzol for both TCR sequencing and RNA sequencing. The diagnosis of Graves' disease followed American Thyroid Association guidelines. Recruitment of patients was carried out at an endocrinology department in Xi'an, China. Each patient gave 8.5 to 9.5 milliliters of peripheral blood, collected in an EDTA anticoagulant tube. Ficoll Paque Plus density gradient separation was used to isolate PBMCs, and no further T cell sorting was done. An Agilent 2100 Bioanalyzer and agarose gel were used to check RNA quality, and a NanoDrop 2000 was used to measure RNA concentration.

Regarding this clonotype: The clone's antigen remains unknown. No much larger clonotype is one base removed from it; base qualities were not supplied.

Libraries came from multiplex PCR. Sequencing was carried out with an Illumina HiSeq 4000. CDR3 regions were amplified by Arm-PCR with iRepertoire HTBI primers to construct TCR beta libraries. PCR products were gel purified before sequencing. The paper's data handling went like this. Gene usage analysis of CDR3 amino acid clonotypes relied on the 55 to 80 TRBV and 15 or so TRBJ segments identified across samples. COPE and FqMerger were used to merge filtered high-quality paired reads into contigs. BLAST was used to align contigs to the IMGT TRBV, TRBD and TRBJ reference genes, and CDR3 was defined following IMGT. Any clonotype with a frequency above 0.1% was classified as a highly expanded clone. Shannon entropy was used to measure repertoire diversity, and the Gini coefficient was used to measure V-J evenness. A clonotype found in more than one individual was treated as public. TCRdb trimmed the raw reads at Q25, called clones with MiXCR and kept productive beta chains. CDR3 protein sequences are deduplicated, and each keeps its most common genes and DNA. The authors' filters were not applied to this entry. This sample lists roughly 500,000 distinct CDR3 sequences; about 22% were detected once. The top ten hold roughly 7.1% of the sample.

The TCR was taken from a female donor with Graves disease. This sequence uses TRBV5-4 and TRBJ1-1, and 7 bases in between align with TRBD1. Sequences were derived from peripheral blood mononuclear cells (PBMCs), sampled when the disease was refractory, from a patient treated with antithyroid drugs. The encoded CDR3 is CASSLDADRADEAFF. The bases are TGTGCCAGCAGCTTGGACGCAGACAGGGCGGATGAAGCTTTCTTT.